Below are 5 T cell receptor beta chains sequenced from a single sample in a study of response to subunit inactivated influenza vaccine. TCRdb processed the RT-PCR reads anew with MiXCR; each CDR3 protein has one entry. The table shows more than 400,000 distinct CDR3 sequences, with under 8.5% occurring only once. This specimen was PBMCs from blood, taken around 25 months after vaccination. These receptor sequences come from a man between 50 and 70 years old who received an inactivated influenza vaccine.

This clonotype was detected only a few times. This chain uses TRBV5-1 with TRBJ1-3; D unclear. From germline, CDR1 is SGHRS and CDR2 YFSETQ. CDR3 size: 15 residues. V was clipped by 1 base and J by 2 bases, with 10 bases between them. CDR3 nucleotides: TGCGCCAGCAGCTTGAGAGGAGGGCCTGGAAACACCATATATTTT. Its protein product is CASSLRGGPGNTIYF.

This clonotype showed up just a few times. The V call is TRBV15, the J call TRBJ1-1; D may be TRBD1 (6 bases). The CDR3 covers 16 residues. Germline-derived CDR1 and CDR2 are LNHNV and YYDKDF (reference sequence). V shed 2 bases and J shed 1 base, with 14 bases lying between them. CDR3 sequence reads: CATSRQGIFGNTEAFF. CDR3 DNA sequence: TGTGCCACCAGCAGACAGGGGATCTTTGGGAACACTGAAGCTTTCTTT.

The chain is built from TRBV25-1 and TRBJ1-5, with 8 bases aligning to TRBD1. Germline V gives CDR1 MGHDK, CDR2 SYGVNS. The J segment lost 0 bases and the V segment lost 1 base, leaving 17 bases of the junction unmatched. The CDR3 is 21 amino acids. CDR3 DNA sequence: TGTGCCAGCAGTGAATTCCCATCCTTAATGGACAGGGATAATAGCAATCAGCCCCAGCATTTT. Protein product: CASSEFPSLMDRDNSNQPQHF.

The sample holds many counts of this clonotype. The chain has TRBV20-1 and TRBJ1-6, with 11 bases that match TRBD1. Germline CDR1 DFQATT, CDR2 SNEGSKA (reference sequence). With 5 bases clipped from V and 7 bases from J, the junction kept 4 bases outside the gene matches. The CDR3 sequence is 14 residues long. The CDR3 DNA is TGCAGTGCTGGACAGGGGGCGTCGAATTCACCCCTCCACTTT. Protein: CSAGQGASNSPLHF.

At least ten counts were recorded for this clonotype. The gene calls are TRBV3-1 and TRBJ2-1; 11 bases fit TRBD2. Germline loops: CDR1 LGHDT, CDR2 YNNKEL (reference sequence). The CDR3 length is 18 residues. The junction had 12 bases not matched to a gene; V was cut back by 2 bases and J by 6 bases. CDR3 sequence: CASSQIRTSGRGRNEQFF. The DNA for the CDR3 is TGTGCCAGCAGCCAAATTCGAACTAGCGGGAGAGGGCGCAATGAGCAGTTCTTC.